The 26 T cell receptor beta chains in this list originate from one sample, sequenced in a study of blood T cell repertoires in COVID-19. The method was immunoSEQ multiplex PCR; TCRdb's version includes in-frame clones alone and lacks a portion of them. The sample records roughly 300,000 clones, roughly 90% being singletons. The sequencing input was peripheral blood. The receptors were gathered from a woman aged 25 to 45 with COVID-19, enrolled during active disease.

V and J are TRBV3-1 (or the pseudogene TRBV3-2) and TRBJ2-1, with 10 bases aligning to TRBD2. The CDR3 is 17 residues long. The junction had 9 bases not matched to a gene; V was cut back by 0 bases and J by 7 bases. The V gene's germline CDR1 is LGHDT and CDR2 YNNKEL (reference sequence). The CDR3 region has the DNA TGTGCCAGCAGCCAAGAAGGACGAGGACTAGCGGAAAATGAGCAGTTCTTC. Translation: CASSQEGRGLAENEQFF.

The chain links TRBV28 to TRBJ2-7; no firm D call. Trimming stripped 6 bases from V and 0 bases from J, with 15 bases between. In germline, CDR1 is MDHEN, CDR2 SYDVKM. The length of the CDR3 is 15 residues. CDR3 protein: CASRGPSYSSYEQYF. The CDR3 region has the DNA TGTGCCAGCAGAGGTCCTTCGTACAGCTCCTACGAGCAGTACTTC.

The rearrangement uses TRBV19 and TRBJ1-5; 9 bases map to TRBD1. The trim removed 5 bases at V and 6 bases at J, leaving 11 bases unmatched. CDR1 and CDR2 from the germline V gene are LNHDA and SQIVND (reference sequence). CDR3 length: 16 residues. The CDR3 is CASSSRGGTGTQPQHF. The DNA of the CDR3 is TGTGCCAGTAGTTCGAGGGGTGGGACAGGGACTCAGCCCCAGCATTTT.

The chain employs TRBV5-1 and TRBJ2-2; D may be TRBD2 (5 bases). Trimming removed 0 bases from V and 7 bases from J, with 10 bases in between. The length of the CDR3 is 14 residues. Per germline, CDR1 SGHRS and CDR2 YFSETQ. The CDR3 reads CASSLVLEDGELFF. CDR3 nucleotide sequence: TGCGCCAGCAGCTTGGTTCTGGAGGACGGGGAGCTGTTTTTT.

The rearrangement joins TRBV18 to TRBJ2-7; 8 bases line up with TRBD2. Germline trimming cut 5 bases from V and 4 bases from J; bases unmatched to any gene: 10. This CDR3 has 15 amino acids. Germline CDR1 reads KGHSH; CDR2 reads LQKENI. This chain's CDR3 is CASSSSGSPQYEQYF. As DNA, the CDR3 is TGTGCCAGCTCATCGAGCGGGAGCCCCCAATACGAGCAGTACTTC.

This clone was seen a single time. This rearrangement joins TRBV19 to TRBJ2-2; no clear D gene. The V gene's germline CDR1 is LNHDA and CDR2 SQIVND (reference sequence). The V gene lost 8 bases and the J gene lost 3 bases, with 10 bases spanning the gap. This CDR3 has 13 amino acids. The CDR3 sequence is CASPHRDTGELFF. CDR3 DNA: TGTGCCAGTCCCCATAGAGACACCGGGGAGCTGTTTTTT.

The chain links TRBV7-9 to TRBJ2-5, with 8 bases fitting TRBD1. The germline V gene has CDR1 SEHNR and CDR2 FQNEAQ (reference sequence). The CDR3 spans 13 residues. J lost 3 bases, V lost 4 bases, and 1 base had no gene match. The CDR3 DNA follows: TGTGCCAGCAGCTGGGGACAGGAAGAGACCCAGTACTTC. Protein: CASSWGQEETQYF.

The DNA for the CDR3 is TGTGCCAGCAGTGGAGCTATCTACAATGAGCAGTTCTTC. It specifies CASSGAIYNEQFF. The chain joins TRBV6-1 to TRBJ2-1; D unclear. CDR1 and CDR2 (germline): MNHNS, SASEGT. The CDR3 runs to 13 residues. V lost 4 bases and J 3 bases, leaving 7 bases between the germline ends.

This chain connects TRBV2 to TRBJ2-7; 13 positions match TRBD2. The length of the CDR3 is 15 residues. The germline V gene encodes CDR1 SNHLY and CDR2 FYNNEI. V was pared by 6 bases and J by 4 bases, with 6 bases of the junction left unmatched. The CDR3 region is CASRGELAGGYEQYF. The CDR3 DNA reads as TGTGCCAGCAGGGGAGAACTAGCGGGAGGGTACGAGCAGTACTTC.

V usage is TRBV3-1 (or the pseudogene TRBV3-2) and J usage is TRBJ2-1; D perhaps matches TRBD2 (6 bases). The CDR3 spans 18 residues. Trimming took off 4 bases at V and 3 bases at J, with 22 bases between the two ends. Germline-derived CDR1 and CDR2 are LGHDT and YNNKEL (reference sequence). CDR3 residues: CASSLLEREKGSYNEQFF. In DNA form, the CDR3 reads TGTGCCAGCAGCCTCCTAGAACGGGAGAAGGGGAGCTACAATGAGCAGTTCTTC.

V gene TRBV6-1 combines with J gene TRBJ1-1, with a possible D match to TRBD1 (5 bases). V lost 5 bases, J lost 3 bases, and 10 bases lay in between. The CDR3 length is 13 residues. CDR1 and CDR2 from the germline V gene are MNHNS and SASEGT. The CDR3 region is CASSLTGDTEAFF. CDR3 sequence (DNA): TGTGCCAGCAGTCTCACAGGAGACACTGAAGCTTTCTTT.

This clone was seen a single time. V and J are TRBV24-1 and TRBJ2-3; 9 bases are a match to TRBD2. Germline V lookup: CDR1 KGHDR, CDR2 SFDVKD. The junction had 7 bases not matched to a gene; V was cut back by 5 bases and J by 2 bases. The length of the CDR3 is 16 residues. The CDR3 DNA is TGTGCCACCAGTGGCGCGGGAGGGAGCCTCACAGATACGCAGTATTTT. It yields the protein CATSGAGGSLTDTQYF.

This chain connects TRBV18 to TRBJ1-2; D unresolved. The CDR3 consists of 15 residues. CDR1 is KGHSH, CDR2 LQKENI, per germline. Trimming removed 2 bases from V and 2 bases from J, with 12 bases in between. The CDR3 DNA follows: TGTGCCAGCTCACCATTGGGAGGAGGCAACTATGGCTACACCTTC. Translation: CASSPLGGGNYGYTF.

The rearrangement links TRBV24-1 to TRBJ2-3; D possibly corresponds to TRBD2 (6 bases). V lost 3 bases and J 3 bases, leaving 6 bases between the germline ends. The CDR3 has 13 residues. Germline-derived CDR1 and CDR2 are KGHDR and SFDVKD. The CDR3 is CATSDGGTDTQYF. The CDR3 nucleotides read TGTGCCACCAGTGATGGGGGGACAGATACGCAGTATTTT.

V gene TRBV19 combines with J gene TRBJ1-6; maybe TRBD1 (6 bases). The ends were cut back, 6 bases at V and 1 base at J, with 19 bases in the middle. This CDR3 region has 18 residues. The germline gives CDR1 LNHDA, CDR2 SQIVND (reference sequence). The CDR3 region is CASRPSWTAGSYNSPLHF. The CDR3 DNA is TGTGCCAGTAGACCTAGTTGGACAGCAGGGTCCTATAATTCACCCCTCCACTTT.

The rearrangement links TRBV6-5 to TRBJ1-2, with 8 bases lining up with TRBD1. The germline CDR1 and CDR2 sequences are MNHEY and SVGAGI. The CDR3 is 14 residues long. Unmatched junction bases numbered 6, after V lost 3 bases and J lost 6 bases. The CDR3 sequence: CASSYISGQDGYTF. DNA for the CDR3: TGTGCCAGCAGTTATATTTCGGGACAGGATGGCTACACCTTC.

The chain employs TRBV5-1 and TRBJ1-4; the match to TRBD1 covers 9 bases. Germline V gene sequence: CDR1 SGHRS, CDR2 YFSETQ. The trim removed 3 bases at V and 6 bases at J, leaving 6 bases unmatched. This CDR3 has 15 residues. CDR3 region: CASSSKDRGDEKLFF. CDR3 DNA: TGCGCCAGCAGCTCTAAGGACAGGGGCGATGAAAAACTGTTTTTT. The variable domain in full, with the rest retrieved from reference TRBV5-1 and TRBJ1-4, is KAGVTQTPRYLIKTRGQQVTLSCSPISGHRSVSWYQQTPGQGLQFLFEYFSETQRNKGNFPGRFSGRQFSNSRSEMNVSTLELGDSALYLCASSSKDRGDEKLFFGSGTQLSVL.

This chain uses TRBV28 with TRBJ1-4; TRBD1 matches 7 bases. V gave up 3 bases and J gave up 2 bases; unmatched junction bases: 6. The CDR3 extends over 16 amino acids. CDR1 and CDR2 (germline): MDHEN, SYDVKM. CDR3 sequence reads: CASSLYRGGTNEKLFF. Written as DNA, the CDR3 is TGTGCCAGCAGTTTGTACAGGGGCGGGACTAATGAAAAACTGTTTTTT.

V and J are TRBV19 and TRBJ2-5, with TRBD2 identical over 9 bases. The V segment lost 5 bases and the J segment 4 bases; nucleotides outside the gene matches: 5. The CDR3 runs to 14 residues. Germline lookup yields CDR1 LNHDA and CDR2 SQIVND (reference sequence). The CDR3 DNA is TGTGCCAGTAGTTGGAGTAGCGGGAGAGAGACCCAGTACTTC. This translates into CASSWSSGRETQYF. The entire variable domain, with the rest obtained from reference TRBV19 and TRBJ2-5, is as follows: DGGITQSPKYLFRKEGQNVTLSCEQNLNHDAMYWYRQDPGQGLRLIYYSQIVNDFQKGDIAEGYSVSREKKESFPLTVTSAQKNPTAFYLCASSWSSGRETQYFGPGTRLLVL.

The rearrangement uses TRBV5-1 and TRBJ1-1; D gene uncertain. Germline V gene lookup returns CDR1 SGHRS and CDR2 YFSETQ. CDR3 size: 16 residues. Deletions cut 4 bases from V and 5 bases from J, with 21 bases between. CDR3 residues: CASSPGEALVRTEAFF. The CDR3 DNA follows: TGCGCCAGCAGCCCCGGGGAGGCTCTGGTGCGAACTGAAGCTTTCTTT.

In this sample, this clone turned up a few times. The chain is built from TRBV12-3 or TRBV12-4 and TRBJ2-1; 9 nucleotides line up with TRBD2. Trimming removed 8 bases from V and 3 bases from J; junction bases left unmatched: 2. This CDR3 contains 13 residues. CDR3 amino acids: CASASGVYNEQFF. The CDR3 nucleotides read TGTGCCAGCGCTAGCGGGGTCTACAATGAGCAGTTCTTC.

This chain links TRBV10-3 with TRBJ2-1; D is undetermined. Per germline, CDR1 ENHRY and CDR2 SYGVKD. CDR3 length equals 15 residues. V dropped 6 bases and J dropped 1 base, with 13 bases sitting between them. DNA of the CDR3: TGTGCCATCAGGAAAAACAGTGAATCCTACAATGAGCAGTTCTTC. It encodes CAIRKNSESYNEQFF.

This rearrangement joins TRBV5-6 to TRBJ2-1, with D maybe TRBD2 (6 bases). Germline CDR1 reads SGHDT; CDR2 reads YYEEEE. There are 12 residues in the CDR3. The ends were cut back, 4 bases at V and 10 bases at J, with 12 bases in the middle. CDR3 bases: TGTGCCAGCAGCGTACTAGCACGGGAGCAGTTCTTC. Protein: CASSVLAREQFF.

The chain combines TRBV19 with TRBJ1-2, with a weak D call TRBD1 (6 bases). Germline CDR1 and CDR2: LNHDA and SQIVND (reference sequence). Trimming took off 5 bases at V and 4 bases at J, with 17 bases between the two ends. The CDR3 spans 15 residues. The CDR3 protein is CASSARRDTFYGYTF. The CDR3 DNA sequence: TGTGCCAGTAGTGCCCGACGGGACACCTTCTATGGCTACACCTTC.

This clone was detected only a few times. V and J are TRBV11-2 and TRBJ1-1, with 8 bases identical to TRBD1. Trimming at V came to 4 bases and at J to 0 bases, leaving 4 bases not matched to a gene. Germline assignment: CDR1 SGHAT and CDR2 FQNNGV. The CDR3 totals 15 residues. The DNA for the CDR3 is TGTGCCAGCAGCTCCTCGGACAGGGTGAACACTGAAGCTTTCTTT. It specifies CASSSSDRVNTEAFF.

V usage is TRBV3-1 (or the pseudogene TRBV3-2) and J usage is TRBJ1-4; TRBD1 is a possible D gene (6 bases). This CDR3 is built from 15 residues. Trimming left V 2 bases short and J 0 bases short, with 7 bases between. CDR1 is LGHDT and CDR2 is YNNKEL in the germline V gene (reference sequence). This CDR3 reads CASSQTGSTNEKLFF. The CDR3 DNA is TGTGCCAGCAGCCAAACAGGGTCAACTAATGAAAAACTGTTTTTT.